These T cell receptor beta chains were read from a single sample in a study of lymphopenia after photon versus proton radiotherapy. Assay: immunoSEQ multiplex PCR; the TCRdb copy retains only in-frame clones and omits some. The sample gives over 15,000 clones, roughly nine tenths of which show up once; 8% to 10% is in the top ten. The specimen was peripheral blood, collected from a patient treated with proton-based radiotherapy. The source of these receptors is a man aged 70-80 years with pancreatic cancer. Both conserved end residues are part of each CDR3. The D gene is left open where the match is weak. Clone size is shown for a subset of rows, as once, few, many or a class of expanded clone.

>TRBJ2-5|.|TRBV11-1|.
CASRHTGWTQYF
TGTGCCAGCAGGCACACCGGGTGGACCCAGTACTTC
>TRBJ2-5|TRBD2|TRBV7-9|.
CASSSSGTRTQETQYF
TGTGCCAGCAGCTCCAGCGGGACTAGGACCCAAGAGACCCAGTACTTC
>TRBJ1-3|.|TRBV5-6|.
CASSFYTHSGNTIYF
TGTGCCAGCAGCTTTTACACCCACTCTGGAAACACCATATATTTT
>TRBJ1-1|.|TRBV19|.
CASSMGQGKLNTEAFF
TGTGCCAGTAGTATGGGGCAGGGTAAGTTGAACACTGAAGCTTTCTTT
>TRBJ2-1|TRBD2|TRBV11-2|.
CASSPLRGRYNEQFF
TGTGCCAGCAGCCCCCTACGCGGGAGATACAATGAGCAGTTCTTC
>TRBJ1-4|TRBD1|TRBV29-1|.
CSVAEGGQMNEKLFF
TGCAGCGTTGCGGAAGGGGGACAGATGAATGAAAAACTGTTTTTT
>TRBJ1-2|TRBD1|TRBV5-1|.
CASSSGDRDYGYTF
TGCGCCAGCAGCTCCGGGGACAGGGACTATGGCTACACCTTC
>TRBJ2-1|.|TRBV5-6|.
CASSPIDDYQGNEQFF
TGTGCCAGCAGCCCGATAGACGACTATCAAGGTAATGAGCAGTTCTTC
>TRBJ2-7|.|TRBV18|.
CASSARTTENEQYF
TGTGCCAGCTCAGCCCGGACAACGGAAAACGAGCAGTACTTC
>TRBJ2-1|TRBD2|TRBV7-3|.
CASSPTSGYEQFF
TGTGCCAGCAGTCCGACTAGCGGCTATGAGCAGTTCTTC
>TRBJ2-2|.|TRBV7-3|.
CASSPAGTNTGELFF
TGTGCCAGCAGCCCGGCCGGGACGAACACCGGGGAGCTGTTTTTT
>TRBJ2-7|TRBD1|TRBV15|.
CATSRGGQGAYEQYF
TGTGCCACCAGCAGAGGGGGACAGGGAGCCTACGAGCAGTACTTC
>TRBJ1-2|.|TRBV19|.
CASSTPRGYTF
TGTGCCAGTAGTACCCCCCGTGGCTACACCTTC
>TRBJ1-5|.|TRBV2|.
CASSEAGIGQQPQHF
TGTGCCAGCAGCGAGGCGGGAATTGGGCAACAGCCCCAGCATTTT
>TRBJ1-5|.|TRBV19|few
CASREPGRNYQPQHF
TGTGCCAGTAGGGAGCCGGGACGGAATTATCAGCCCCAGCATTTT
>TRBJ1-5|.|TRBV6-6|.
CASGPGGGSNQPQHF
TGTGCCAGCGGCCCGGGGGGGGGTAGCAATCAGCCCCAGCATTTT
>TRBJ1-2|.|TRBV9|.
CASSASLTDNYGYTF
TGTGCCAGCAGCGCTAGCCTGACAGATAACTATGGCTACACCTTC
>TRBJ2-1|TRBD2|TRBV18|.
CASSPLAGGNEQFF
TGTGCCAGCTCACCACTAGCGGGAGGAAATGAGCAGTTCTTC
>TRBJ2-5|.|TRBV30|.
CAWSGQAGETQYF
TGTGCCTGGAGTGGACAGGCGGGGGAGACCCAGTACTTC
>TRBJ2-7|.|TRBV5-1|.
CASSLLTGPNYEQYF
TGCGCCAGCAGCTTGTTGACTGGACCCAACTACGAGCAGTACTTC
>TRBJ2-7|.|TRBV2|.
CASSGQGGSQQYF
TGTGCCAGCAGTGGTCAGGGAGGCTCGCAGCAGTACTTC
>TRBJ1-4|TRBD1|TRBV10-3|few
CAISPGTGFNEKLFF
TGTGCCATCAGTCCGGGGACAGGTTTTAATGAAAAACTGTTTTTT
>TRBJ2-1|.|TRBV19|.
CASHSGGTIGEQFF
TGTGCCAGCCATAGCGGCGGGACCATCGGTGAGCAGTTCTTC
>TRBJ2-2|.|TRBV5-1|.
CASSLEGSTNTGELFF
TGCGCCAGCAGCTTGGAAGGCAGTACGAACACCGGGGAGCTGTTTTTT
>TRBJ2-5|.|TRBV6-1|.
CASSDVGGPTETQYF
TGTGCCAGCAGTGATGTGGGGGGGCCAACGGAGACCCAGTACTTC
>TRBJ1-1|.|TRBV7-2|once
CASSLARATAEAFF
TGTGCCAGCAGCTTAGCGCGGGCAACGGCTGAAGCTTTCTTT
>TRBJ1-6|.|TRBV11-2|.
CASSSRLTTQGSPLHF
TGTGCCAGCAGCTCCAGACTCACCACCCAGGGGTCACCCCTCCACTTT
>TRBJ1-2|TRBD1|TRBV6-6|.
CASRPTGSYGYTF
TGTGCCAGCAGGCCGACAGGGTCCTATGGCTACACCTTC
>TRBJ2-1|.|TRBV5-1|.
CASSLRGNLASNNEQFF
TGCGCCAGCAGCTTGCGGGGCAACCTGGCTTCAAACAATGAGCAGTTCTTC
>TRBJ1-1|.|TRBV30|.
CAWISLNTEAFF
TGTGCCTGGATATCGTTGAACACTGAAGCTTTCTTT
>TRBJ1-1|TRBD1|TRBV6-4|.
CASSVETGTTEAFF
TGTGCCAGCAGTGTCGAGACAGGGACCACTGAAGCTTTCTTT
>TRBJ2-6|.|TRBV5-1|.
CASSLAQGRGANVLTF
TGCGCCAGCAGCTTGGCTCAGGGGCGAGGGGCCAACGTCCTGACTTTC
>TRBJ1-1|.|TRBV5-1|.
CASSFTETRAEAFF
TGCGCCAGCAGCTTTACAGAAACTCGAGCTGAAGCTTTCTTT
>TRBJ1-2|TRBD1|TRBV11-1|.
CASSSLDLRDRQHYGYTF
TGTGCCAGCAGCTCCCTGGATCTCCGGGACAGACAACACTATGGCTACACCTTC
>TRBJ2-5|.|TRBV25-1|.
CASQGRAQPGETQYF
TGTGCCAGCCAGGGAAGGGCCCAGCCGGGGGAGACCCAGTACTTC
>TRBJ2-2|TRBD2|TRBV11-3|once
CASSSLAGATGELFF
TGTGCCAGCAGCTCACTAGCGGGAGCCACCGGGGAGCTGTTTTTT
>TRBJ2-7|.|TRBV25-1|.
CASSEPGLLEQYF
TGTGCCAGCAGTGAACCGGGGCTTTTGGAGCAGTACTTC
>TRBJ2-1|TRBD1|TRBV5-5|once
CASSFITGEGQFF
TGTGCCAGCAGCTTTATCACAGGGGAAGGGCAGTTCTTC
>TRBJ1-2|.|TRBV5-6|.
CASSLNRNYGYTF
TGTGCCAGCAGCTTAAACAGAAACTATGGCTACACCTTC
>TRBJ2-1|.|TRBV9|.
CASSVVGEDNEQFF
TGTGCCAGCAGCGTAGTTGGAGAGGACAATGAGCAGTTCTTC
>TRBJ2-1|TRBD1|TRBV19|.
CATDRDRGRDEQFF
TGTGCCACCGACCGGGACAGGGGTCGGGATGAGCAGTTCTTC
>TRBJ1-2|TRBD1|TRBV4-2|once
CASSQDRDRGNYGYTF
TGTGCCAGCAGCCAAGATCGGGACAGGGGGAACTATGGCTACACCTTC
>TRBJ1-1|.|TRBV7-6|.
CASSFGGPTEAFF
TGTGCCAGCAGCTTTGGGGGGCCCACTGAAGCTTTCTTT
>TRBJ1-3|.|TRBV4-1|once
CASSGMDTIYF
TGCGCCAGCAGTGGGATGGACACCATATATTTT